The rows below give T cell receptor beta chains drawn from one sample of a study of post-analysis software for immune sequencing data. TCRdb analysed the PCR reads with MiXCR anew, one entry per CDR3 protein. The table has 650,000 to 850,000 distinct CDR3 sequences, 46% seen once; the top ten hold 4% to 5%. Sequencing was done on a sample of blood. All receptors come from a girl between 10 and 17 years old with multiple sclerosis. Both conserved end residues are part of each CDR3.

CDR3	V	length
CASSLVSASTDTQYF	TRBV7-2	15
CSAHSLAGGPDTQYF	TRBV20-1	15
CATSRLTNEKLFF	TRBV15	13
CSVEDRGRVFYNEQFF	TRBV29-1	16
CASSLETSGYNEQYF	TRBV28	15
CASSPPREVHNEQFF	TRBV5-1	15
CSARDRQGQANEQYF	TRBV20-1	15
CASSPALRVQETQYF	TRBV5-8	15
CASTGLDYGYTF	TRBV7-9	12
CASSLESLVGDTQYF	TRBV5-1	15
CASSQVRPYGYTF	TRBV3-1	13
CASSQDDRGETQYF	TRBV14	14
CASSVFSGTLDEQFF	TRBV7-3	15
CASSLDRRPNTEAFF	TRBV7-9	15
CSAIGGPSYNEQYF	TRBV20-1	14
CASSSGAFSYNEQFF	TRBV12-3/TRBV12-4	15
CSSVQETQYF	TRBV29-1	10